These 20 T cell receptor beta chains were all obtained from the same sample, sequenced in a study of shared clonotypes between healthy human individuals. Some clones are missing from TCRdb's copy, which holds only in-frame ones; the method was immunoSEQ multiplex PCR. The sample comprises approximately 1.5 million clones, approximately 98.5% of which are singletons, and 0.36% rests with the top ten. The sample was naive CD4+ T cells sorted from blood. The subset: CD45RA+ positively selected. Receptor source: a man aged 25-40 years in good health.

The DNA for the CDR3 is TGTGCCAGCAGCTTGGTTACTAGCGGGAGTGTTCGGCAGTACTTC. Its translation: CASSLVTSGSVRQYF. The gene calls are TRBV5-8 and TRBJ2-7; 11 nucleotides line up with TRBD2. CDR1 and CDR2 from the germline V gene are SGHTS and YDEGEE. The CDR3 is 15 amino acids. Trimming took 0 bases from V and 9 from J; bases not matched to a gene: 8.

A word on this clone: Other DNA sequences from this sample encode an identical CDR3 as well. The V and J genes are TRBV5-6 and TRBJ2-7, with 7 nucleotides matching TRBD1. This CDR3 region has 14 residues. The ends lost 0 bases at V and 0 bases at J; junction bases unmatched: 0. Germline assignment: CDR1 SGHDT and CDR2 YYEEEE. The CDR3 loop reads CASSLGQGSYEQYF. CDR3 sequence (DNA): TGTGCCAGCAGCTTGGGACAGGGCTCCTACGAGCAGTACTTC.

The chain joins TRBV18 to TRBJ2-2; D is undetermined. V dropped 2 bases and J dropped 0 bases, with 10 bases sitting between them. The length of the CDR3 is 16 residues. The germline CDR1 and CDR2 sequences are KGHSH and LQKENI. CDR3 nucleotides: TGTGCCAGCTCACCAAATGGGTACGCGAACACCGGGGAGCTGTTTTTT. It translates to CASSPNGYANTGELFF.

The V and J genes are TRBV5-1 and TRBJ1-4; D is perhaps TRBD1 (5 bases). Germline V gives CDR1 SGHRS, CDR2 YFSETQ. This CDR3 region has 15 residues. Trimming removed 0 bases at V and 1 base at J, with 7 bases between. CDR3 in amino acids: CASSLEGKTNEKLFF. CDR3 in DNA: TGCGCCAGCAGCTTGGAGGGGAAAACTAATGAAAAACTGTTTTTT.

This clone came up once. The CDR3 sequence: CASSVGGRVNEQFF. CDR3 nucleotide sequence: TGTGCCAGCAGTGTCGGGGGGCGCGTCAATGAGCAGTTCTTC. V and J are TRBV2 and TRBJ2-1, with TRBD2 as a possible D gene (7 bases). There are 14 residues in the CDR3. CDR1 and CDR2 (germline): SNHLY, FYNNEI. Trimming cost V 4 bases and J 6 bases, with 13 bases left between them.

CDR3 DNA: TGTGCCAGCAGCCAGACAGGGGTCGGAGGCTACACCTTC. Its translation is CASSQTGVGGYTF. The J gene is TRBJ1-2, the V gene TRBV7-9; 8 bases align to TRBD1. The CDR3 is 13 amino acids. V shed 5 bases, J shed 8 bases, and the junction held 7 bases outside the gene matches. Germline CDR1 and CDR2: SEHNR and FQNEAQ (reference sequence).

The rearrangement joins TRBV9 to TRBJ2-1, with 8 bases aligning to TRBD2. The junction had 5 bases not matched to a gene; V was cut back by 0 bases and J by 0 bases. The germline V gene encodes CDR1 SGDLS and CDR2 YYNGEE. The CDR3 has 17 residues. Written as DNA, the CDR3 is TGTGCCAGCAGCGTAGCTCCGGGGGGGAGCTCCTACAATGAGCAGTTCTTC. Its protein is CASSVAPGGSSYNEQFF.

The chain joins TRBV5-1 to TRBJ2-5; 7 nucleotides align to TRBD2. There are 16 residues in the CDR3. Germline loops: CDR1 SGHRS, CDR2 YFSETQ. V shed 7 bases, J shed 5 bases, and the junction held 17 bases outside the gene matches. The CDR3 loop is CASGGSAGPVGETQYF. In DNA form, the CDR3 reads TGCGCCAGCGGAGGGTCAGCGGGACCGGTTGGGGAGACCCAGTACTTC.

This chain uses TRBV4-3 with TRBJ2-1; D is unresolved. Germline V gene lookup returns CDR1 LGHNA and CDR2 YSLEER. Trimming left V 1 base short and J 3 bases short, with 16 bases between. CDR3 size: 17 residues. The CDR3 DNA reads as TGCGCCAGCAGCCAAGGGATTAGCAGCCTAGGCTACAATGAGCAGTTCTTC. Translation: CASSQGISSLGYNEQFF.

V usage is TRBV5-4 and J usage is TRBJ1-1; the D is unclear. CDR3 length equals 15 residues. Trimming removed 1 base from V and 4 bases from J, with 14 bases in between. The germline V gene encodes CDR1 SGHNT and CDR2 YYREEE (reference sequence). The CDR3 DNA reads as TGTGCCAGCAGCTTGTTCGCAGCCGTAAGCACTGAAGCTTTCTTT. This codes for CASSLFAAVSTEAFF.

The V and J genes are TRBV10-2 and TRBJ1-1, with a weak D call TRBD1 (5 bases). The CDR3 sequence is 14 residues long. Germline V gives CDR1 WSHSY, CDR2 SAAADI. V was shortened by 3 bases and J by 2 bases, with 10 bases between the two germline ends. The CDR3 DNA follows: TGCGCCAGCAGTGACCCCAGGGATAACACTGAAGCTTTCTTT. This translates into CASSDPRDNTEAFF.

The CDR3 is CASSPLGTANTEAFF. In nucleotides, the CDR3 is TGTGCCAGCTCGCCCCTTGGTACAGCCAACACTGAAGCTTTCTTT. The chain recombines TRBV18 with TRBJ1-1; D not certain. V was cut by 6 bases and J by 2 bases, with 16 bases left in between. The germline CDR1 and CDR2 sequences are KGHSH and LQKENI. There are 15 residues in the CDR3.

The V call is TRBV5-6, the J call TRBJ2-4; D is possibly TRBD1 or TRBD2 (5 bases each). CDR1 and CDR2 from the germline V gene are SGHDT and YYEEEE. V was trimmed by 4 bases and J by 8 bases, leaving 19 bases between them. This CDR3 spans 15 amino acids. CDR3 sequence (DNA): TGTGCCAGCAGCATTGGAGGTGCAGGGAACGACATTCAGTACTTC. Translation gives CASSIGGAGNDIQYF.

The chain has TRBV11-2 and TRBJ2-7, with 7 bases matching TRBD2. The germline CDR1 and CDR2 sequences are SGHAT and FQNNGV. CDR3 length equals 15 residues. V was clipped by 5 bases and J by 0 bases; unmatched bases: 7. The CDR3 DNA follows: TGTGCCAGCAGCCGACTAGCAGAGAGCTCCTACGAGCAGTACTTC. Protein product: CASSRLAESSYEQYF.

The chain links TRBV5-6 to TRBJ2-3; D unclear. In germline, CDR1 is SGHDT, CDR2 YYEEEE. Trimming pared 2 bases from V and 3 bases from J, leaving 10 bases between. This CDR3 spans 14 amino acids. As DNA, the CDR3 is TGTGCCAGCAGCTTAGGGCCTGCGACAGATACGCAGTATTTT. This gives the protein CASSLGPATDTQYF.

The chain uses TRBV2 and TRBJ2-2; no clear D gene. This CDR3 comprises 15 residues. Germline V gene sequence: CDR1 SNHLY, CDR2 FYNNEI. The V and J ends lost 1 base and 0 bases respectively, with 6 bases between them. For the CDR3, the DNA is TGTGCCAGCAGTGAAGGGTACACGAACACCGGGGAGCTGTTTTTT. This translates into CASSEGYTNTGELFF.

The table lists this clone with a count of one. The rearrangement joins TRBV7-2 to TRBJ2-7; D ambiguous. Trimming stripped 1 base from V and 5 bases from J, with 9 bases between. The CDR3 is 13 amino acids. Germline CDR1 SGHTA, CDR2 FQGNSA. CDR3 sequence (DNA): TGTGCCAGCAGCTTAGACAAGAGTGACGAGCAGTACTTC. Its translation is CASSLDKSDEQYF.

This clone was observed a single time. The chain links TRBV27 to TRBJ2-3; no reliable D call. From germline, CDR1 is MNHEY and CDR2 SMNVEV (reference sequence). The CDR3 loop spans 13 amino acids. V was pared by 5 bases and J by 5 bases, with 11 bases between. The CDR3 loop is CASSPSGGDTQYF. As DNA, the CDR3 is TGTGCCAGCAGTCCCTCCGGTGGAGATACGCAGTATTTT.

In nucleotides, the CDR3 is TGTGCCTGGAGTGTTCAGGGTACGCAGTATTTT. Residues: CAWSVQGTQYF. This chain links TRBV30 with TRBJ2-3; possible D gene TRBD1, 5 bases. The CDR3 sequence is 11 residues long. CDR1 is GTSNPN and CDR2 is SVGIG in the germline V gene (reference sequence). Deletions cut 0 bases from V and 8 bases from J, with 6 bases between.

The rearrangement uses TRBV19 and TRBJ2-3; D perhaps matches TRBD1 (6 bases). Germline V CDR1 and CDR2: LNHDA, SQIVND (reference sequence). CDR3 length equals 16 residues. The V end was cut by 5 bases, the J end by 0 bases, with 15 bases between. CDR3 DNA sequence: TGTGCCAGTAGTCTCGGGACACAGCTTAGCACAGATACGCAGTATTTT. Translated, it gives CASSLGTQLSTDTQYF. Supplemented by reference TRBV19 and TRBJ2-3, the full variable domain reads DGGITQSPKYLFRKEGQNVTLSCEQNLNHDAMYWYRQDPGQGLRLIYYSQIVNDFQKGDIAEGYSVSREKKESFPLTVTSAQKNPTAFYLCASSLGTQLSTDTQYFGPGTRLTVL.